This TCR beta chain was obtained from a study of T-cell reconstitution after alpha-beta-depleted transplantation in children. Germline V lookup: CDR1 DFQATT, CDR2 SNEGSKA (reference sequence). V lost 5 bases and J lost 5, with 15 bases in between. This CDR3 is built from 13 residues. Unique molecular identifiers were used to barcode this TCRbeta library. One entry per CDR3 protein, called by TCRdb with MiXCR from the PCR reads. The sample includes about a million distinct CDR3 sequences, around 30% of them seen just once. This clonotype was seen many times. The sequences come from PBMCs, mostly from graft donor cells, collected 360 days after TCRalphabeta/CD19-depleted stem cell transplant. This chain links TRBV20-1 with TRBJ1-1; D possibly corresponds to TRBD1 (6 bases). This sequence was found in a boy younger than two who had a stem cell transplant for SCID, so the T cells may come from the graft donor. As DNA, the CDR3 is TGCAGTGCTCCCCCAGGGGCATGGACTGAAGCTTTCTTT. This codes for CSAPPGAWTEAFF.